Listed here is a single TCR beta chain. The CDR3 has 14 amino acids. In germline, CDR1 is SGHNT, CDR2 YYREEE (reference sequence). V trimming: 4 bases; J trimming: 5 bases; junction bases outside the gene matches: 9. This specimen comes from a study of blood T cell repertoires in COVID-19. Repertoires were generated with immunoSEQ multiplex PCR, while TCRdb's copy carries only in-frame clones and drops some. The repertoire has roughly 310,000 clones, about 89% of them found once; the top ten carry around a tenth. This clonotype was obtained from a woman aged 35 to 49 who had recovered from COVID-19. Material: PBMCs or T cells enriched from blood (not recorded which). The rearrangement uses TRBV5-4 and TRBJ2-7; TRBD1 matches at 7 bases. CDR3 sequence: CASSLTTGKDEQYF. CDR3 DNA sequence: TGTGCCAGCAGCCTTACGACAGGGAAGGACGAGCAGTACTTC.